This TCR beta chain was captured by sequencing in a study of blood T cell repertoires in COVID-19. Background on the study: T cells, B-cell-depleted T cells, or PBMCs supplied cDNA or gDNA.

TCRdb keeps only in-frame clones here, not all; method: immunoSEQ multiplex PCR. The sample contains 250,000 or so clones, around nine tenths of which appear only once. V was clipped by 6 bases and J by 2 bases, with 10 bases between them. CDR3 size: 13 residues. Seattle's enrolled individuals joined amid active infection and were then monitored longitudinally. This TCR came from a man aged 30 to 39 with COVID-19, enrolled during active disease. The sequencing input was peripheral blood. The chain recombines TRBV12-3 or TRBV12-4 with TRBJ1-2, with a possible D match to TRBD1 (6 bases). In DNA, the CDR3 is TGTGCCAGCAGCCCCGGACAGAACTATGGCTACACCTTC. Translation: CASSPGQNYGYTF.